This TCR beta chain was identified in a study of T cell responses to AZD1222 COVID-19 vaccine. General study points: Repertoire samples came only from after the peak T cell response.

For this clone: Its target is unknown.

Libraries were prepared by immunoSEQ multiplex PCR; TCRdb keeps only in-frame clonotypes and omits some of them. The sample has fewer than 150,000 clones; roughly 91% are singletons. V was trimmed by 2 bases and J by 7 bases, leaving 8 bases between them. The germline V gene has CDR1 SGHAT and CDR2 FQNNGV. The CDR3 has 12 amino acids. The sequence was obtained from an adult in good health. This chain uses TRBV11-2 with TRBJ1-1; unclear D gene. The sequenced sample was peripheral blood, obtained on day 0 of AZD1222 vaccination. The CDR3 protein is CASSLTEIEAFF. The CDR3 coding sequence is TGTGCCAGCAGCTTAACGGAGATTGAAGCTTTCTTT.